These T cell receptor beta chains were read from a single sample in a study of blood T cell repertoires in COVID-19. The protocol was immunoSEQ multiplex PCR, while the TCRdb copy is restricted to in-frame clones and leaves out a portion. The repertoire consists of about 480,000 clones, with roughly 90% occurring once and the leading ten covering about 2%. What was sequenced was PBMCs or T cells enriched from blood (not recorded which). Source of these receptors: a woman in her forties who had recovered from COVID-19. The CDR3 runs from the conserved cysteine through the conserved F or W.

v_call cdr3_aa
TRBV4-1 CASSYGLAGLYEQYF
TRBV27 CASSLFTGQGADTQYF
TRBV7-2 CASSLTGDRGHLEQYF
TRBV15 CATSRDRQGASGYTF
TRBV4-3 CASSPRGLPGETQYF
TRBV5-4 CASSQRESPYNEQFF
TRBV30 CAWSGIDRDFRAFF
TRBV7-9 CASSLEQVNSPLHF
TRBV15 CATSGGQGAFYEQYF
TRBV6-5 CASSLVGDNSPLHF
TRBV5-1 CASSLFPAGGGNEQFF
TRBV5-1 CASSANRGSYEQYF
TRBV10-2 CASSESRPGELPYTF
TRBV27 CASSWTSATEAFF
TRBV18 CASSEGRSSGNTIYF
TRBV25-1 CASSEYGRGSYGYTF
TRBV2 CASSRDILSPGYTF
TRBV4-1 CASSQREGANTREAQYF
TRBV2 CASSFSTSSGNTIYF
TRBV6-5 CASRSTALNTEAFF
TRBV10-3 CAISFGLARELFF
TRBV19 CASSLTWTGGEGETQYF
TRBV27 CASSFRGGDTEAFF
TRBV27 CASSSTGEAEAFF
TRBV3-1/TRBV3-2 CASSVPSPIEWETQYF
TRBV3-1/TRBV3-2 CASSRSGLETQYF
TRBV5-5 CASNGGMAKYF
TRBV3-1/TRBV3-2 CASSPGYSGSLEQYF
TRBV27 CASSLSEAGLANEQFF